The rows below give T cell receptor beta chains drawn from one sample of a study of blood T cell repertoires in COVID-19. This table comes from immunoSEQ multiplex PCR, and its TCRdb copy is limited to in-frame clones, with some not included. Of about 210,000 clones listed, roughly 85% are singletons. What was sequenced was peripheral blood. Receptor source: a woman in her sixties or seventies with COVID-19, enrolled during active disease. Both conserved end residues are part of each CDR3. Each record gives: J gene, D gene, V gene, clone size, CDR3 protein, CDR3 DNA. The D gene is left open where the match is weak. For some rows the clone size is stated as once, few or many, or as a class when expanded; others skip it.

J: TRBJ2-3
D: TRBD2
V: TRBV19
size: NA
CDR3: CASSGRMDTQYF
DNA: TGTGCCAGTAGCGGGAGGATGGATACGCAGTATTTT

J: TRBJ1-6
D: NA
V: TRBV30
size: NA
CDR3: CAWSALGSPLHF
DNA: TGTGCCTGGAGTGCGCTAGGCTCACCCCTCCACTTT

J: TRBJ1-2
D: NA
V: TRBV6-2/TRBV6-3
size: NA
CDR3: CASSQPQSGLYGYTF
DNA: TGTGCCAGCAGTCAACCTCAATCGGGACTTTATGGCTACACCTTC

J: TRBJ1-2
D: NA
V: TRBV2
size: NA
CDR3: CASSEAGRGYTF
DNA: TGTGCCAGCAGTGAGGCAGGCAGAGGCTACACCTTC

J: TRBJ1-4
D: TRBD1
V: TRBV10-3
size: few
CDR3: CAISDPRQGREKLFF
DNA: TGTGCCATCAGTGATCCTAGACAGGGACGAGAAAAACTGTTTTTT

J: TRBJ2-2
D: NA
V: TRBV21-1
size: NA
CDR3: CASSKDLASGREGGELFF
DNA: TGTGCCAGCAGCAAAGATCTGGCGAGCGGGAGAGAAGGCGGGGAGCTGTTTTTT

J: TRBJ2-5
D: TRBD1
V: TRBV2
size: NA
CDR3: CASSLIGGQGQTQYF
DNA: TGTGCCAGCAGCCTAATAGGGGGACAGGGTCAGACCCAGTACTTC

J: TRBJ2-1
D: TRBD2
V: TRBV12-3/TRBV12-4
size: NA
CDR3: CASSLGLAAEQFF
DNA: TGTGCCAGCAGCCTCGGACTAGCAGCTGAGCAGTTCTTC

J: TRBJ1-2
D: TRBD1
V: TRBV25-1
size: NA
CDR3: CASSGDRGLYGYTF
DNA: TGTGCCAGCAGCGGGGACAGGGGACTTTATGGCTACACCTTC

J: TRBJ1-3
D: NA
V: TRBV3-1/TRBV3-2
size: NA
CDR3: CASSQDSGGNTIYF
DNA: TGTGCCAGCAGCCAGGACTCGGGGGGAAACACCATATATTTT

J: TRBJ2-3
D: TRBD2
V: TRBV13
size: once
CDR3: CASSLGRGGTDTQYF
DNA: TGTGCCAGCAGCTTAGGGCGGGGGGGCACAGATACGCAGTATTTT

J: TRBJ2-1
D: TRBD1
V: TRBV30
size: NA
CDR3: CAWSRGQGGAKANNEQFF
DNA: TGTGCCTGGAGTCGGGGACAGGGGGGCGCCAAGGCAAACAATGAGCAGTTCTTC

J: TRBJ2-3
D: TRBD2
V: TRBV5-1
size: NA
CDR3: CASRAGTSGRTSTDTQYF
DNA: TGCGCCAGCAGGGCCGGGACTAGCGGGAGGACTAGCACAGATACGCAGTATTTT

J: TRBJ2-3
D: NA
V: TRBV28
size: NA
CDR3: CASSRGQSYTDTQYF
DNA: TGTGCCAGCAGCCGCGGACAGAGCTACACAGATACGCAGTATTTT

J: TRBJ2-3
D: NA
V: TRBV7-2
size: NA
CDR3: CASSLVTGFADTQYF
DNA: TGTGCCAGCAGCTTAGTTACAGGGTTCGCAGATACGCAGTATTTT

J: TRBJ2-6
D: NA
V: TRBV7-2
size: NA
CDR3: CASSLWGGGANVLTF
DNA: TGTGCCAGCAGCTTATGGGGCGGTGGGGCCAACGTCCTGACTTTC

J: TRBJ2-1
D: TRBD2
V: TRBV3-1/TRBV3-2
size: NA
CDR3: CASSQSGGSYNEQFF
DNA: TGTGCCAGCAGCCAAAGCGGGGGAAGCTACAATGAGCAGTTCTTC

J: TRBJ2-2
D: NA
V: TRBV5-1
size: NA
CDR3: CASRSAASPGGVGELFF
DNA: TGCGCCAGCAGATCGGCTGCTTCGCCAGGAGGGGTCGGGGAGCTGTTTTTT

J: TRBJ2-1
D: TRBD2
V: TRBV4-1
size: once
CDR3: CASSGVSGGGNEQFF
DNA: TGCGCCAGCAGTGGGGTCAGCGGGGGTGGAAATGAGCAGTTCTTC

J: TRBJ2-7
D: NA
V: TRBV21-1
size: NA
CDR3: CASSKVGRANYEQYF
DNA: TGTGCCAGCAGCAAAGTGGGCAGGGCAAACTACGAGCAGTACTTC

J: TRBJ1-1
D: TRBD1
V: TRBV19
size: NA
CDR3: CASSLQGAHGEAFF
DNA: TGTGCCAGTAGTCTACAGGGGGCGCATGGTGAAGCTTTCTTT

J: TRBJ1-6
D: NA
V: TRBV5-4
size: NA
CDR3: CASRPDRYNSPLHF
DNA: TGTGCCAGCAGACCCGACAGATACAATTCACCCCTCCACTTT

J: TRBJ2-1
D: NA
V: TRBV7-3
size: NA
CDR3: CASSLGLGSGSEQFF
DNA: TGTGCCAGCAGCTTAGGGCTGGGATCCGGGAGTGAGCAGTTCTTC

J: TRBJ1-1
D: NA
V: TRBV11-3
size: NA
CDR3: CASSYGPEGAEAFF
DNA: TGTGCCAGCAGTTATGGACCCGAAGGGGCTGAAGCTTTCTTT

J: TRBJ2-1
D: NA
V: TRBV11-2
size: NA
CDR3: CASSKNPQPGDEQFF
DNA: TGTGCCAGCAGTAAAAACCCACAGCCGGGGGATGAGCAGTTCTTC

J: TRBJ2-7
D: NA
V: TRBV7-9
size: many
CDR3: CASSLGQGKQYF
DNA: TGTGCCAGCAGCTTAGGTCAGGGCAAGCAGTACTTC

J: TRBJ2-5
D: NA
V: TRBV7-9
size: NA
CDR3: CASSLDGAAQETQYF
DNA: TGTGCCAGCAGCCTCGATGGCGCGGCCCAAGAGACCCAGTACTTC

J: TRBJ2-7
D: NA
V: TRBV7-9
size: NA
CDR3: CASSHGPNQQYF
DNA: TGTGCCAGCAGCCATGGGCCTAACCAGCAGTACTTC

J: TRBJ1-4
D: TRBD1
V: TRBV6-6
size: NA
CDR3: CASSRDSGSGEKLFF
DNA: TGTGCCAGCAGTAGGGACAGTGGATCCGGGGAAAAACTGTTTTTT

J: TRBJ2-6
D: NA
V: TRBV9
size: NA
CDR3: CASSEGISGANVLTF
DNA: TGTGCCAGCAGCGAGGGGATCTCTGGGGCCAACGTCCTGACTTTC

J: TRBJ1-1
D: NA
V: TRBV19
size: NA
CDR3: CASSMGRMNTEAFF
DNA: TGTGCCAGTAGTATGGGGAGGATGAACACTGAAGCTTTCTTT

J: TRBJ2-7
D: NA
V: TRBV7-2
size: NA
CDR3: CASSQQGTMGEQYF
DNA: TGTGCCAGCAGCCAACAGGGAACGATGGGCGAGCAGTACTTC

J: TRBJ2-7
D: TRBD2
V: TRBV13
size: NA
CDR3: CASSLLAGEQYF
DNA: TGTGCCAGCAGCTTACTAGCGGGGGAACAGTACTTC

J: TRBJ1-2
D: TRBD1
V: TRBV12-3/TRBV12-4
size: NA
CDR3: CASSQTGYGYTF
DNA: TGTGCCAGCAGTCAGACAGGGTACGGCTACACCTTC

J: TRBJ2-7
D: TRBD2
V: TRBV3-1/TRBV3-2
size: NA
CDR3: CASTRSLLAPSSYEQYF
DNA: TGTGCCAGCACCCGTTCCTTACTAGCGCCAAGCTCCTACGAGCAGTACTTC

J: TRBJ1-6
D: NA
V: TRBV4-2
size: NA
CDR3: CASSQDIGGSSYNSPLHF
DNA: TGTGCCAGCAGCCAAGATATCGGAGGGAGCTCCTATAATTCACCCCTCCACTTT

J: TRBJ2-7
D: NA
V: TRBV27
size: few
CDR3: CASSLKVHSYEQYF
DNA: TGTGCCAGCAGTTTAAAAGTACACTCCTACGAGCAGTACTTC

J: TRBJ2-1
D: NA
V: TRBV6-1
size: NA
CDR3: CASSESSPNEQFF
DNA: TGTGCCAGCAGTGAATCTAGCCCCAATGAGCAGTTCTTC

J: TRBJ2-3
D: TRBD1
V: TRBV5-1
size: NA
CDR3: CASSLTIPGQGTDTQYF
DNA: TGCGCCAGCAGCCTGACTATCCCGGGACAGGGGACAGATACGCAGTATTTT

J: TRBJ2-7
D: NA
V: TRBV3-1/TRBV3-2
size: NA
CDR3: CASSQGASNSYEQYF
DNA: TGTGCCAGCAGCCAAGGGGCCAGCAACTCCTACGAGCAGTACTTC

J: TRBJ2-1
D: TRBD1
V: TRBV11-3
size: once
CDR3: CASSLDGVGTGTNEQFF
DNA: TGTGCCAGCAGCTTAGATGGGGTGGGGACAGGAACAAATGAGCAGTTCTTC

J: TRBJ2-1
D: TRBD2
V: TRBV5-8
size: NA
CDR3: CASGRTGLAGGGYNEQFF
DNA: TGTGCCAGCGGAAGGACAGGTCTAGCGGGAGGGGGTTACAATGAGCAGTTCTTC

J: TRBJ2-1
D: TRBD1
V: TRBV6-5
size: NA
CDR3: CASSRPVGQDNEQFF
DNA: TGTGCCAGCAGCCGCCCGGTGGGACAGGACAATGAGCAGTTCTTC

J: TRBJ1-2
D: TRBD1
V: TRBV5-6
size: NA
CDR3: CASSFGGGTGAPYGYTF
DNA: TGTGCCAGCAGCTTTGGAGGGGGGACAGGTGCCCCATATGGCTACACCTTC

J: TRBJ1-5
D: TRBD1
V: TRBV27
size: NA
CDR3: CASSLSGTDNQPQHF
DNA: TGTGCCAGCAGTTTAAGTGGGACAGACAATCAGCCCCAGCATTTT

J: TRBJ2-1
D: NA
V: TRBV29-1
size: NA
CDR3: CSVESEILYNEQFF
DNA: TGCAGCGTTGAGTCCGAGATACTCTACAATGAGCAGTTCTTC

J: TRBJ1-6
D: NA
V: TRBV9
size: NA
CDR3: CASSVEGVGSPLHF
DNA: TGTGCCAGCAGCGTAGAGGGGGTAGGTTCACCCCTCCACTTT

J: TRBJ1-2
D: NA
V: TRBV6-5
size: NA
CDR3: CASSDPRQAPYGYTF
DNA: TGTGCCAGCAGCGACCCCCGACAGGCCCCCTATGGCTACACCTTC

J: TRBJ1-2
D: NA
V: TRBV7-2
size: NA
CDR3: CASSSGGYGYTF
DNA: TGTGCCAGCAGCTCGGGGGGTTATGGCTACACCTTC

J: TRBJ1-2
D: NA
V: TRBV3-1/TRBV3-2
size: NA
CDR3: CASSHWGDDLSGYTF
DNA: TGTGCCAGCAGCCATTGGGGCGACGATCTCTCTGGCTACACCTTC

J: TRBJ1-2
D: NA
V: TRBV5-5
size: NA
CDR3: CASSLGAGPTNYGYTF
DNA: TGTGCCAGCAGCTTGGGCGCAGGGCCTACTAACTATGGCTACACCTTC

J: TRBJ2-1
D: TRBD2
V: TRBV6-2/TRBV6-3
size: NA
CDR3: CASSFSGGLNEQFF
DNA: TGTGCCAGCAGTTTTTCGGGGGGGCTCAATGAGCAGTTCTTC

J: TRBJ2-2
D: TRBD2
V: TRBV2
size: NA
CDR3: CASSGGRGGELFF
DNA: TGTGCCAGCAGTGGCGGGAGGGGGGGGGAGCTGTTTTTT